A selection of T cell receptor beta chains follows, all from one sample in a study of blood T cell repertoires in COVID-19. Profiling relied on immunoSEQ multiplex PCR, and the TCRdb table lists in-frame clones only, not all of them. Of about 55,000 clones in the sample, approximately 91% were seen once. Sequencing used peripheral blood. These receptors all come from a man aged 55 to 70 with active COVID-19. CDR3s include the opening cysteine and the closing phenylalanine or tryptophan. Each record gives: clone size, J gene, D gene, V gene, CDR3 protein, CDR3 DNA. D genes are given only for firm matches. Only some rows state a clone size, as once, few, many or a class for expanded clones.

>NA|TRBJ2-2|NA|TRBV10-3
CAISDTGSNTGELFF
TGTGCCATCAGTGATACAGGCTCGAACACCGGGGAGCTGTTTTTT
>NA|TRBJ2-7|TRBD2|TRBV7-9
CASRPVAGGPSEQYF
TGTGCCAGCCGTCCGGTAGCGGGAGGGCCGAGCGAGCAGTACTTC
>NA|TRBJ2-3|TRBD1|TRBV7-3
CASSSDRGADTQYF
TGTGCCAGCAGCTCCGACAGGGGAGCAGATACGCAGTATTTT
>NA|TRBJ2-2|NA|TRBV5-1
CASRKGDTGELFF
TGCGCCAGCAGGAAGGGGGACACCGGGGAGCTGTTTTTT
>NA|TRBJ2-7|NA|TRBV9
CASSVAGTHSYEQYF
TGTGCCAGCAGCGTGGCCGGGACTCACTCCTACGAGCAGTACTTC
>NA|TRBJ2-7|TRBD2|TRBV6-5
CASTLAGGPEQYF
TGTGCCAGCACACTAGCGGGAGGGCCCGAGCAGTACTTC
>NA|TRBJ1-1|TRBD1|TRBV18
CASSPPGTGGGDTEAFF
TGTGCCAGCTCACCACCCGGGACAGGGGGCGGTGACACTGAAGCTTTCTTT
>NA|TRBJ2-5|TRBD2|TRBV7-8
CASSLWGTSGRRKEETQYF
TGTGCCAGCAGCTTATGGGGGACTAGCGGGAGAAGGAAAGAAGAGACCCAGTACTTC
>NA|TRBJ1-3|NA|TRBV5-4
CASSLDPGSGNTIYF
TGTGCCAGCAGCTTGGACCCGGGCTCTGGAAACACCATATATTTT
>NA|TRBJ1-1|TRBD1|TRBV11-2
CASSYETGRTYIAFF
TGTGCCAGCAGCTACGAGACAGGGCGGACTTATATAGCTTTCTTT
>NA|TRBJ1-5|NA|TRBV28
CASSLQGYQPQHF
TGTGCCAGCAGTTTACAGGGGTATCAGCCCCAGCATTTT
>NA|TRBJ1-2|TRBD1|TRBV7-9
CASSVDRGHGYTF
TGTGCCAGCAGCGTCGACAGGGGGCACGGCTACACCTTC
>NA|TRBJ1-5|NA|TRBV4-1
CASSQDSQGGYSNQPQHF
TGCGCCAGCAGCCAAGATTCTCAAGGAGGATATAGCAATCAGCCCCAGCATTTT
>NA|TRBJ2-7|NA|TRBV27
CASSNYRESYEQYF
TGTGCCAGCAGTAATTACAGGGAGTCCTACGAGCAGTACTTC
>NA|TRBJ1-6|NA|TRBV27
CASSLEWEDSPLHF
TGCGCCAGCAGTTTAGAGTGGGAGGATTCACCCCTCCACTTT
>NA|TRBJ2-7|TRBD2|TRBV3-1/TRBV3-2
CASSQGLAGGFLSYEQYF
TGTGCCAGCAGCCAGGGACTAGCGGGAGGCTTCCTCTCCTACGAGCAGTACTTC
>NA|TRBJ2-7|TRBD1|TRBV15
CATSRRRTGVAFAYEQYF
TGTGCCACCAGCAGACGAAGGACAGGCGTCGCCTTTGCCTACGAGCAGTACTTC
>NA|TRBJ2-7|TRBD2|TRBV12-3/TRBV12-4
CASSSGLAGELYF
TGTGCCAGCAGCTCGGGACTAGCGGGAGAGTTGTACTTC
>NA|TRBJ2-3|NA|TRBV6-4
CASSDEAGFTDTQYF
TGTGCCAGCAGTGACGAGGCGGGGTTCACAGATACGCAGTATTTT
>NA|TRBJ2-1|TRBD2|TRBV19
CASSITVTSGRIHEQFF
TGTGCCAGTAGTATAACCGTGACTAGCGGGAGAATCCATGAGCAGTTCTTC
>few|TRBJ2-2|NA|TRBV5-1
CASSLGGSDTGELFF
TGCGCCAGCAGCTTGGGAGGGTCAGACACCGGGGAGCTGTTTTTT
>NA|TRBJ1-1|TRBD1|TRBV23-1
CASSQEGADTEAFF
TGCGCCAGCAGTCAGGAGGGGGCCGACACTGAAGCTTTCTTT
>NA|TRBJ2-6|TRBD1|TRBV7-3
CASSPLSGQITGANVLTF
TGTGCCAGCAGCCCCCTGTCGGGACAGATAACTGGGGCCAACGTCCTGACTTTC
>NA|TRBJ2-1|TRBD2|TRBV28
CASSLPLAGANEQFF
TGTGCCAGCAGTCTCCCCCTAGCGGGAGCCAATGAGCAGTTCTTC
>NA|TRBJ2-3|TRBD2|TRBV7-6
CASSPAPTSSLTQYF
TGTGCCAGCAGCCCCGCCCCGACTAGCAGCCTTACGCAGTATTTT
>NA|TRBJ2-3|NA|TRBV7-3
CASSFQDYSTDTQYF
TGTGCCAGCAGCTTCCAGGATTATAGCACAGATACGCAGTATTTT
>NA|TRBJ1-5|TRBD1|TRBV30
CAWSDGQGGQPQHF
TGTGCCTGGAGTGATGGACAGGGGGGGCAGCCCCAGCATTTT
>NA|TRBJ1-1|NA|TRBV21-1
CASSTGRRTDTEAFF
TGTGCCAGCAGCACAGGGCGCCGGACAGACACTGAAGCTTTCTTT
>few|TRBJ2-7|TRBD1|TRBV5-1
CASAKQGAEYEQYF
TGCGCCAGCGCCAAACAGGGGGCTGAGTACGAGCAGTACTTC
>NA|TRBJ1-2|NA|TRBV15
CATSNGGQVRYTF
TGTGCCACCAGTAATGGGGGCCAGGTTCGGTACACCTTC
>NA|TRBJ1-1|NA|TRBV5-1
CASSPGGDTEAFF
TGCGCCAGCAGCCCGGGGGGGGACACTGAAGCTTTCTTT
>NA|TRBJ2-4|TRBD1|TRBV19
CAVARDRGKNIQYF
TGTGCCGTCGCGCGGGACAGGGGCAAAAACATTCAGTACTTC
>NA|TRBJ2-1|NA|TRBV9
CASSVATDSYNEQFF
TGTGCCAGCAGCGTAGCTACTGACTCCTACAATGAGCAGTTCTTC
>NA|TRBJ2-2|TRBD2|TRBV7-9
CASSLPGLAGGTGELFF
TGTGCCAGCAGCTTACCGGGACTAGCGGGAGGGACCGGGGAGCTGTTTTTT
>NA|TRBJ1-4|NA|TRBV18
CASSPRGTNEKLFF
TGTGCCAGCTCACCGAGGGGGACGAATGAAAAACTGTTTTTT
>few|TRBJ1-5|NA|TRBV29-1
CSVGDSNQPQHF
TGCAGCGTTGGAGACAGTAATCAGCCCCAGCATTTT
>NA|TRBJ1-5|TRBD1|TRBV10-3
CAISTGDDQPQHF
TGTGCCATCAGCACAGGGGACGATCAGCCCCAGCATTTT
>once|TRBJ2-4|NA|TRBV29-1
CSVVGVLAKNIQYF
TGCAGCGTTGTCGGGGTTCTGGCCAAAAACATTCAGTACTTC
>NA|TRBJ2-7|TRBD2|TRBV4-1
CASSQDGLAGVSYEQYF
TGCGCCAGCAGCCAAGATGGCCTAGCGGGAGTCTCCTACGAGCAGTACTTC
>NA|TRBJ2-7|NA|TRBV5-1
CASSYEARSSYEQYF
TGCGCCAGCAGCTACGAGGCCCGTTCATCCTACGAGCAGTACTTC
>NA|TRBJ2-1|NA|TRBV7-9
CASNEWGRTENEQFF
TGTGCCAGCAACGAATGGGGGCGAACCGAGAATGAGCAGTTCTTC
>NA|TRBJ2-7|NA|TRBV3-1/TRBV3-2
CASSPRPGLGYEQYF
TGTGCCAGCAGCCCCCGACCGGGATTGGGCTACGAGCAGTACTTC
>NA|TRBJ2-7|TRBD2|TRBV2
CASSEAITSPGEGEQYF
TGTGCCAGCAGTGAAGCGATCACTAGCCCCGGGGAGGGGGAGCAGTACTTC
>NA|TRBJ2-7|TRBD1|TRBV2
CASNHPGQAESYEQYF
TGTGCCAGCAACCACCCTGGACAGGCTGAGTCCTACGAGCAGTACTTC
>once|TRBJ1-5|NA|TRBV6-4
CASSEGRLQPQHF
TGTGCCAGCAGTGAAGGCAGACTTCAGCCCCAGCATTTT
>NA|TRBJ2-7|NA|TRBV2
CASSDGEGGYEQYF
TGTGCCAGCAGTGATGGGGAAGGGGGCTACGAGCAGTACTTC
>once|TRBJ2-5|TRBD2|TRBV14
CASSQDFDMAGDPLQETQYF
TGTGCCAGCAGCCAAGATTTCGATATGGCGGGAGACCCGTTACAAGAGACCCAGTACTTC
>NA|TRBJ1-6|NA|TRBV2
CASSRDTYSYNSPLHF
TGTGCCAGCAGCCGGGACACTTACTCCTATAATTCACCCCTCCACTTT
>NA|TRBJ2-7|NA|TRBV5-1
CASSLVPGTQYEQYF
TGCGCCAGCAGCTTGGTTCCGGGTACCCAGTACGAGCAGTACTTC
>NA|TRBJ2-7|NA|TRBV5-4
CASSLGGRYEQYF
TGTGCCAGCAGCTTGGGGGGGCGCTACGAGCAGTACTTC
>few|TRBJ2-7|TRBD1|TRBV30
CAWSPGQGTYEQYF
TGTGCCTGGAGTCCCGGACAGGGTACCTACGAGCAGTACTTC
>NA|TRBJ2-3|TRBD1|TRBV7-8
CASSYNRGRTDTQYF
TGTGCCAGCAGCTATAACAGGGGGCGCACAGATACGCAGTATTTT